One sample yielded the 18 T cell receptor beta chains listed below, sequenced in a study of tumor and adjacent non-tumor tissue in lung cancer. TCRbeta libraries were built with three rounds of nested PCR, modified from ARM-PCR. MiXCR was run by TCRdb on the multiplex PCR reads, yielding one entry per CDR3 protein. The profile shows about 110,000 distinct CDR3 sequences, 84% of them singletons. This sample's RNA came from whole unsorted tissue. The specimen was lung tumor tissue. These receptors were taken from a man aged 70 or older with non-small cell lung cancer.

On this clonotype: The germline gene is not matched at one end of the junction; a read error may be the cause. As DNA, the CDR3 is TGTACCAGCAGAAGGGCGGGCTCCAACGAGCAGTACTTC. Its translation: CTSRRAGSNEQYF. This chain connects TRBV6-1 to TRBJ2-7, with D maybe TRBD2 (5 bases). The germline gives CDR1 MNHNS, CDR2 SASEGT. This CDR3 is built from 13 residues.

A note on this clonotype: It is likely a read error, because the conserved phenylalanine at the end of the CDR3 is missing. The chain combines TRBV6-1 with TRBJ1-1, with D possibly being TRBD1 (5 bases). Between the trimmed V and J ends, which lost 7 bases and 2 bases, there was a span of 17 bases. Germline values: CDR1 MNHNS, CDR2 SASEGT. The CDR3 runs to 15 residues. As DNA, the CDR3 is TGTGCCAGCATTAAGAGGAGCAGGGTTAACACTGAAGCTTTCTCT. Protein sequence: CASIKRSRVNTEAFS.

Comment on this clonotype: Its ends do not fully match the called genes, so a read error is possible. The chain couples TRBV12-3 or TRBV12-4 to TRBJ2-5; D not certain. The CDR3 spans 14 residues. The CDR3 region has the DNA TGTACCAGCAGTTTTAAGGACGGACAAGAGACCCAGTACTTC. Translation gives CTSSFKDGQETQYF.

This clonotype was seen at least ten times. The chain has TRBV7-8 and TRBJ2-5, with 10 bases matching TRBD2. The CDR3 spans 18 residues. Trimming at V came to 5 bases and at J to 1 base, leaving 13 bases not matched to a gene. Germline values: CDR1 SGHVS, CDR2 FQNEAQ. DNA of the CDR3: TGTGCCAGCAGCATAAGGATGTCTAGCGGGAGCCGCCAAGAGACCCAGTACTTC. The encoded protein is CASSIRMSSGSRQETQYF.

Concerning this clonotype itself: At one end the junction does not follow the germline gene, possibly because of a read error. This sequence joins TRBV11-2 and TRBJ1-6; 7 bases are shared with TRBD1. The CDR3 runs 14 residues. The V gene's germline CDR1 is SGHAT and CDR2 FQNNGV. The CDR3 sequence is CVSCMSGGQSPFDF. The CDR3 nucleotides are TGTGTTAGTTGTATGTCAGGGGGACAATCACCCTTCGACTTT. Full variable domain (outside the CDR3, taken from reference TRBV11-2 and TRBJ1-6): EAGVAQSPRYKIIEKRQSVAFWCNPISGHATLYWYQQILGQGPKLLIQFQNNGVVDDSQLPKDRFSAERLKGVDSTLKIQPAKLEDSAVYLCVSCMSGGQSPFDFGNGTRLTVT.

This clonotype was seen only once. The junction and the germline gene differ at one end; a read error may be behind it. The chain employs TRBV10-1 and TRBJ2-2, with TRBD2 as a possible D gene (5 bases). CDR1 is WNHNN, CDR2 SYGVQD, per germline (reference sequence). The CDR3 is 15 residues long. CDR3 amino acids: CASSVERSNTGKLFF. The CDR3 nucleotides are TGCGCCAGTAGTGTAGAGAGGTCGAACACCGGGAAGCTGTTTTTT.

The chain is built from TRBV5-6 and TRBJ2-3; maybe TRBD2 (7 bases). This CDR3 is built from 18 residues. Trimming left V 6 bases short and J 0 bases short, with 23 bases between. CDR1 is SGHDT, CDR2 YYEEEE, per germline. The CDR3 DNA follows: TGTGCCAGCAACCTGGTAGGGACTGGCGGGGGCAGCACAGATACGCAGTATTTT. This gives the protein CASNLVGTGGGSTDTQYF.

A word on this clonotype: An end of the junction does not agree with germline; a read error may underlie this. The chain is built from TRBV5-5 and TRBJ2-5; D ambiguous. The CDR3 totals 13 residues. Germline V CDR1 and CDR2: SGHKS, YYEKEE (reference sequence). The DNA for the CDR3 is TGTGCCAGCAGCTCGGTCTGTCCGGAGACCCAGTATTTC. Translating it yields CASSSVCPETQYF.

This clonotype was picked up many times. The chain recombines TRBV9 with TRBJ2-1, with 11 bases lining up with TRBD2. The V and J ends lost 0 bases and 4 bases, in that order; junction bases with no gene match: 6. Germline values: CDR1 SGDLS, CDR2 YYNGEE. The CDR3 has 17 amino acids. CDR3 sequence (DNA): TGTGCCAGCAGCGTAGGAGGGGGGACTAGCGGATACAATGAGCAGTTCTTC. Encoded protein: CASSVGGGTSGYNEQFF.

As for this clonotype: Since the CDR3 does not end with the conserved phenylalanine or tryptophan, this likely comes from a read error. Because the CDR3's place on the DNA is in doubt, the DNA is left out and the CDR3 is given as listed by TCRdb. The rearrangement uses TRBV10-1 and TRBJ2-1; the table's TRBD1 call for D was not verified on the DNA. Germline loops: CDR1 WNHNN, CDR2 SYGVQD (reference sequence). The CDR3 region is 14 residues in length, termini included. The CDR3 sequence: CASSPGRSHNEQLS.

In the case of this clonotype: It is likely a read error, because the conserved phenylalanine at the end of the CDR3 is missing. The rearrangement uses TRBV29-1 and TRBJ2-3; D is unclear. V was shortened by 3 bases and J by 2 bases, with 6 bases between the two germline ends. Germline CDR1 reads SQVTM; CDR2 reads ANQGSEA. The CDR3 is made up of 12 amino acids. The DNA for the CDR3 is TGCAGCGTTGACGGTTACACAGATACGCAGTATTCT. This translates into CSVDGYTDTQYS.

This clonotype appeared once. The chain links TRBV6-1 to TRBJ2-3; D tentatively fits TRBD1 or TRBD2 (5 bases each). V dropped 3 bases and J dropped 12 bases, with 19 bases sitting between them. The CDR3 extends over 14 amino acids. Germline-derived CDR1 and CDR2 are MNHNS and SASEGT. The CDR3 DNA reads as TGTGCCAGCAGTGATTCCGGGGCCGGAGATATACAGTATTTT. Translating gives CASSDSGAGDIQYF.

As to this clonotype: A read error may be the cause here, since a much bigger clone is one base away. The V call is TRBV7-9, the J call TRBJ2-3; D call uncertain. Germline assignment: CDR1 SEHNR and CDR2 FQNEAQ (reference sequence). This CDR3 is built from 13 residues. DNA for the CDR3: TGTGCCAGAAGCTTATCAAGTCCAGATACGCAGTATTTT. This sequence encodes CARSLSSPDTQYF.

As to this clonotype: The junction departs from the called germline gene at one end, perhaps through a read error. This chain uses TRBV12-5 with TRBJ1-5; D might be TRBD1 (6 bases). Germline V gives CDR1 LGHNT, CDR2 FRNRAP. The CDR3 extends over 13 amino acids. For the CDR3, the DNA is TGTGTCAGTGCCCCAGACAGGAATCAGCCCCAACATTTT. This translates into CVSAPDRNQPQHF.

This clonotype was counted ten times or more. The rearrangement joins TRBV20-1 to TRBJ1-4; D possibly corresponds to TRBD1 (5 bases). This CDR3 has 14 residues. Germline V gene lookup returns CDR1 DFQATT and CDR2 SNEGSKA (reference sequence). The germline V and J ends were trimmed by 0 bases and 8 bases, with 13 bases remaining between them. In nucleotides, the CDR3 is TGCAGTGCTAGAGAGGACACACTGGGGGAAAAACTGTTTTTT. As protein: CSAREDTLGEKLFF.

This clonotype was seen only a few times. A read error is possible here, since a much larger clone lies one base away. The genes are TRBV12-3 or TRBV12-4 and TRBJ2-7; 7 nucleotides agree with TRBD2. V lost 5 bases to trimming and J lost 5 bases; unmatched junction nucleotides: 12. CDR3 size: 15 residues. CDR3: CASSHGWGGIHEQYF. The CDR3 DNA follows: TGTGCCAGCAGTCACGGATGGGGAGGGATCCACGAGCAGTACTTC.

A word on this clonotype: Germline is not matched at one junction end, which may reflect a read error. This CDR3 is CASSGSAGHFQYF. As DNA, the CDR3 is TGTGCCAGCAGCGGTTCGGCCGGTCACTTTCAGTATTTC. This chain links TRBV28 with TRBJ2-4; D uncertain. CDR1 is MDHEN, CDR2 SYDVKM, per germline. This CDR3 spans 13 amino acids.

The chain couples TRBV6-1 to TRBJ2-1; TRBD2 agrees at 8 bases. Germline CDR1 is MNHNS and CDR2 is SASEGT. Trimming at V came to 3 bases and at J to 2 bases, leaving 15 bases not matched to a gene. CDR3 length equals 19 residues. CDR3 sequence reads: CASSDSGGPGLLTYNEQFF. CDR3 DNA sequence: TGTGCCAGCAGTGATTCGGGAGGGCCGGGGTTGCTCACCTACAATGAGCAGTTCTTC.